This T cell receptor beta chain was identified during a study of blood T cell repertoires in COVID-19 (dated by TCRdb to 2020 to 2021). For the study in its entirety: The collaborator samples originated in the United States, Italy and Spain and spanned the acute and convalescent phases of COVID-19. The prospective study material was composed of cDNA or gDNA derived from T cells, B-cell-depleted T cells, or PBMCs. Deeply sampled blood TCRbeta repertoires from subjects exposed to, actively infected with, or recovered from COVID-19 were included in the dataset. A freely available public database, intended as a resource for researchers studying the immune response to SARS-CoV-2, is where the repertoires were released. The samples were drawn from two sources: the first 160 participants of the ongoing ImmuneRACE study, and some 1,300 subjects contributed by 6 global collaborators. Nearly every sample came with metadata listing a de-identified subject ID, COVID-19 status, age in years and sex. Where available, HLA class I and class II types were taken from metadata supplied by the sample provider and were not determined by assay-based typing.

Collaborating institutions collected whole blood in K2EDTA tubes following their own protocols. For TCRbeta analysis, collaborators shipped samples as frozen whole blood, isolated PBMCs, or DNA extracted from either of those sample types. TCRbeta CDR3 regions were amplified from genomic DNA by means of the immunoSEQ Assay, a bias-controlled multiplex PCR. The authors' analysis ran thus. Within the assay, amplification of reference gene primers was used to estimate how many nucleated cells each sample contained. To quantify the absolute abundance of each unique TCRbeta CDR3 rearrangement, sequence reads were collapsed and filtered. Productive Simpson clonality was computed per sample as the square root of Simpson's diversity index over productive rearrangements. Imported from immuneACCESS, the table was reduced by TCRdb to in-frame sequences with V and J called. These copies leave out some clones; in studies compared against another copy, an unresolved V gene accounts for under half, and the cause of the remainder is not known. V, J and clone size are those of that table, while D and trimming were read from the DNA. The sample table records fewer than 150,000 clones; roughly 87% of these occur just once. The top ten constitute approximately 7.7% of the sample.

The research as a whole found: The amount of clinical and demographic metadata varied by source and participant and was provided uncurated.

Comments on this clone: Its antigen has not been determined. No base quality information exists; no much larger clone differs at one position.

Germline trimming amounts to 5 bases on V and 7 bases on J, with 9 as the count of junction bases outside the gene matches. From the germline V gene, CDR1 is SGHTA and CDR2 is FQGNSA. The CDR3 contains 15 residues, cysteine and phenylalanine counted. Only the CDR3 part of the read is kept: 45 bases, read in frame from the first base. This sequence uses TRBV7-2 and TRBJ1-4; 8 central bases correspond to TRBD1. The sequence derives from a human donor in a cohort sampled during active COVID-19. Sequenced material: peripheral blood. CDR3 sequence: CASSLPGGGSEKLFF. Here is the DNA: TGTGCCAGCAGCCTTCCAGGGGGCGGGAGTGAAAAACTGTTTTTT.